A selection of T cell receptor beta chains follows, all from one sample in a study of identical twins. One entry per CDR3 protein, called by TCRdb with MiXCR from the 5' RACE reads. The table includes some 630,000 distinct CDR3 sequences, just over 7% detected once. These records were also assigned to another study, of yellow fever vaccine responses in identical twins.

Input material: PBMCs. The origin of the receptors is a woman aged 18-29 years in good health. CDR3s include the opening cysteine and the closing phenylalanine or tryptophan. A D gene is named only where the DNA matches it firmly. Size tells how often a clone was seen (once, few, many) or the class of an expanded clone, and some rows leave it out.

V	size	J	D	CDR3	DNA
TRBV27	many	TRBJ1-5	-	CASRVRGGSNQPQHF	TGTGCCAGCAGGGTCAGGGGAGGTAGCAATCAGCCCCAGCATTTT
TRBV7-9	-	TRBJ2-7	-	CASRASDSSYEQYF	TGTGCCAGCAGGGCTAGCGACAGCTCCTACGAGCAGTACTTC
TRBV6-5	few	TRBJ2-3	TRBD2	CASSYSTLAGPISTDTQYF	TGTGCCAGCAGTTACTCGACGTTAGCGGGGCCGATAAGCACAGATACGCAGTATTTT
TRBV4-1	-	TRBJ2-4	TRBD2	CASSLPSERGTNIQYF	TGCGCCAGCAGCCTCCCCAGCGAGCGGGGGACAAACATTCAGTACTTC
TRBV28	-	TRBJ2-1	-	CASRGTGAFNEQFF	TGTGCCAGCAGGGGAACCGGGGCCTTCAATGAGCAGTTCTTC
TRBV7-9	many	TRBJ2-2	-	CASSYTTTGELFF	TGTGCCAGCAGCTATACTACGACCGGGGAGCTGTTTTTT
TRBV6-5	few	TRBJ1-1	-	CASSYPEGNTEAFF	TGTGCCAGCAGTTACCCTGAAGGGAACACTGAAGCTTTCTTT
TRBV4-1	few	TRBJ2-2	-	CASSQEGTGTANTGELFF	TGCGCCAGCAGCCAAGAGGGGACTGGGACCGCGAACACCGGGGAGCTGTTTTTT
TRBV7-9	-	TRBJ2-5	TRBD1	CASSFGLHRGPETQYF	TGTGCCAGCAGCTTTGGTTTGCACAGGGGGCCGGAGACCCAGTACTTC
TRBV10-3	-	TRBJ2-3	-	CAISEGRAGTDTQYF	TGTGCCATCAGTGAGGGACGGGCCGGAACAGATACGCAGTATTTT
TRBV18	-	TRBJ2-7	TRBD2	CASSTGLAGPHEQYF	TGTGCCAGCTCAACTGGACTAGCGGGGCCTCACGAGCAGTACTTC
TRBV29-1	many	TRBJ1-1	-	CSVIGRWGTEAFF	TGCAGCGTTATTGGGCGCTGGGGCACTGAAGCTTTCTTT
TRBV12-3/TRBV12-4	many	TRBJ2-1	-	CASSLGRNNNEQFF	TGTGCCAGCAGTTTAGGTAGGAATAACAATGAGCAGTTCTTC
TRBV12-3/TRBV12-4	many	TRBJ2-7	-	CASSLAGAPGYEQYF	TGTGCCAGCAGTTTAGCGGGGGCGCCAGGGTACGAGCAGTACTTC
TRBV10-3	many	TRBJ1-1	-	CAIRDSWNTEAFF	TGTGCCATCAGGGACAGCTGGAACACTGAAGCTTTCTTT
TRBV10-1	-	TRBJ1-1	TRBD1	CASSLSTGKNTEAFF	TGCGCCAGCAGCCTCTCGACAGGGAAGAACACTGAAGCTTTCTTT